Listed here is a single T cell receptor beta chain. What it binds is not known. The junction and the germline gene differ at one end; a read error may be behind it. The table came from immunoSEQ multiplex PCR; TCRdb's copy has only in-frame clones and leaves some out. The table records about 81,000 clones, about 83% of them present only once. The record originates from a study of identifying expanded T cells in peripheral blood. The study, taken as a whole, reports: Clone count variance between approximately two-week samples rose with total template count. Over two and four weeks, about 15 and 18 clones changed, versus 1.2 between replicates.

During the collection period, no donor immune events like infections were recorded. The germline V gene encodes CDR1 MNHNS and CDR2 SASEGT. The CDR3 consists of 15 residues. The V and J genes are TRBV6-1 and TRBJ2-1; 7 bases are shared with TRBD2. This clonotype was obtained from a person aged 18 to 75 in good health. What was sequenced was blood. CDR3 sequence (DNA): TGTGCCAGCAGGGAAGCGGGACTTCGATACAATGAGCAGTTCTTC. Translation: CASREAGLRYNEQFF.